The TCR beta chain under discussion was sequenced for a study of technical replicates of blood from several donors. The ends were cut back, 5 bases at V and 3 bases at J, with 16 bases in the middle. The CDR3 extends over 15 amino acids. Germline V lookup: CDR1 SGHNT, CDR2 YENEEA. Sequencing was performed with immunoSEQ multiplex PCR; in TCRdb, only in-frame clones are kept and a portion is missing. Counted here are about 74,000 clones, 95% occurring once; the ten biggest clones make up roughly 0.4%. V gene TRBV11-3 combines with J gene TRBJ2-5, with D possibly being TRBD1 (5 bases). This receptor was obtained from a human donor in good health. The specimen sequenced was T cells isolated from PBMCs. CDR3 nucleotides: TGTGCCAGCAGCCGACGACAGACAGACGAAGAGACCCAGTACTTC. Protein: CASSRRQTDEETQYF.